What follows describes a single T cell receptor (beta chain). Antigen specificity is unknown. This entry belongs to a study of Graves' ophthalmopathy and Graves' hyperthyroidism. Study as a whole: The blood sample was drawn at first diagnosis and before any treatment. Study-level findings and limits: Most expanded thyroid clonotypes above 0.001 frequency also appeared in blood.

Patients were left out if they had other autoimmune diseases, uncontrolled infections, pregnancy or lactation. Researchers took RNA transcripts and amplified TCR beta CDR3 regions from them. Following a first-round RT-PCR that used HTBI primers, a second-round multiplex PCR was carried out. TCRdb re-analysed the multiplex PCR reads in MiXCR, keeping a single row per CDR3 protein. Of 500,000 to 800,000 distinct CDR3 sequences detected, roughly 39% appear once; the ten largest clones hold roughly 3.5%. Sequencing was carried out using peripheral blood. The receptor was derived from an adult man with Graves' ophthalmopathy.

The CDR3 coding sequence is TGTGCCAGCAGTAGGCAGGGGTGGGACACTGAAGCTTTCTTT. Translation: CASSRQGWDTEAFF. The V and J genes are TRBV6-2 or TRBV6-3 and TRBJ1-1; D possibly corresponds to TRBD1 (6 bases). V lost 5 bases, J lost 3 bases, and 13 bases lay in between. CDR1 is MNHEY and CDR2 is SVGEGT in the germline V gene. The CDR3 has 14 residues.